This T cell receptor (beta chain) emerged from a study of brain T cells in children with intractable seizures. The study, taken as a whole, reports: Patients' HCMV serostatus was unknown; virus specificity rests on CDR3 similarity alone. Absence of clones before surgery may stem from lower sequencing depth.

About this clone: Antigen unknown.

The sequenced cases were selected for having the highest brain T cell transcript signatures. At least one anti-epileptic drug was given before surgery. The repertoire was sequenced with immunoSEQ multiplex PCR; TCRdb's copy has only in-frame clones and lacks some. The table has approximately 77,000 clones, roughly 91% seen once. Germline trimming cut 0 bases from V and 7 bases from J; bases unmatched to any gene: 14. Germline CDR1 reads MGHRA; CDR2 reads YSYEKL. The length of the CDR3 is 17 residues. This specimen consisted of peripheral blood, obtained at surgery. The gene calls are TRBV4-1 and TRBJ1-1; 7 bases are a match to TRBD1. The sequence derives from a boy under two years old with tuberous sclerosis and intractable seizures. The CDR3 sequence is CASSQEPLTGRTHEAFF. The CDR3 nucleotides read TGCGCCAGCAGCCAAGAACCCTTGACAGGGAGAACCCATGAAGCTTTCTTT.